This T cell receptor (beta chain) came from a study of CD8+CD57+ T cells in acquired aplastic anemia. Turning to the study itself: Mean yield of DNA from sorted CD4+ and CD8+ cells was roughly 3.2 ug.

According to the study, genomic DNA was the template for TCR beta VDJ and CDR3 profiling. TCRdb reprocessed the reads via MiXCR and lists one record per CDR3 protein. The sample consists of hundreds of thousands of distinct CDR3 sequences, roughly a third of them appearing once. Whoever was chosen for sequencing had shown CD8+CD57+ cell expansion by flow cytometry. Severe acquired aplastic anemia was diagnosed in all patients. The CDR3 consists of 13 residues. V shed 7 bases and J shed 4 bases, with 11 bases lying between them. Germline V CDR1 and CDR2: MNHNS, SASEGT. Points on this clonotype: What it binds is unknown.

Study-wide results and caveats: Some 28 sequences, all CD8+ CDR3, were shared between patients and controls.

The V gene is TRBV6-1, the J gene TRBJ1-5, with D unclear. This TCR derives from a human donor with aplastic anemia. Sequenced sample: sorted CD4+, CD8+, or CD8+CD57+ T cells (not recorded which) from PBMCs. The CDR3 is CASNIDGNQPQHF. The CDR3, as DNA: TGTGCCAGCAATATCGATGGTAATCAGCCCCAGCATTTT.